This section outlines one T cell receptor beta chain sequence together with its context. Its target is not known. This CDR3 has 16 amino acids. Trimming removed 2 bases at V and 2 bases at J, with 13 bases between. CDR1 and CDR2 from the germline V gene are MGHRA and YSYEKL. This sample was taken from a study of glioma-infiltrating T cells after dendritic cell vaccination. Looking at the study overall: Three intradermal dendritic cell vaccine injections were given every two weeks.

Amplification used 60 V beta primers and 13 J beta primers. The repertoire was sequenced with immunoSEQ multiplex PCR; TCRdb's copy has only in-frame clones and lacks some. The table has roughly 60,000 clones, about 80% seen once. The time point is: after dendritic cell vaccination, including at tumor progression/relapse. General study findings and limits: Complete blood and tumor specimen sets were limited to few patients.

The chain recombines TRBV4-1 with TRBJ1-5, with D possibly being TRBD1 (6 bases). The input for sequencing was blood, taken after dendritic cell vaccination. The sequence came from a human donor with glioblastoma. The CDR3 here is CASSQPTGLRNQPQHF. The CDR3 coding sequence is TGCGCCAGCAGCCAACCTACAGGGCTCCGCAATCAGCCCCAGCATTTT.